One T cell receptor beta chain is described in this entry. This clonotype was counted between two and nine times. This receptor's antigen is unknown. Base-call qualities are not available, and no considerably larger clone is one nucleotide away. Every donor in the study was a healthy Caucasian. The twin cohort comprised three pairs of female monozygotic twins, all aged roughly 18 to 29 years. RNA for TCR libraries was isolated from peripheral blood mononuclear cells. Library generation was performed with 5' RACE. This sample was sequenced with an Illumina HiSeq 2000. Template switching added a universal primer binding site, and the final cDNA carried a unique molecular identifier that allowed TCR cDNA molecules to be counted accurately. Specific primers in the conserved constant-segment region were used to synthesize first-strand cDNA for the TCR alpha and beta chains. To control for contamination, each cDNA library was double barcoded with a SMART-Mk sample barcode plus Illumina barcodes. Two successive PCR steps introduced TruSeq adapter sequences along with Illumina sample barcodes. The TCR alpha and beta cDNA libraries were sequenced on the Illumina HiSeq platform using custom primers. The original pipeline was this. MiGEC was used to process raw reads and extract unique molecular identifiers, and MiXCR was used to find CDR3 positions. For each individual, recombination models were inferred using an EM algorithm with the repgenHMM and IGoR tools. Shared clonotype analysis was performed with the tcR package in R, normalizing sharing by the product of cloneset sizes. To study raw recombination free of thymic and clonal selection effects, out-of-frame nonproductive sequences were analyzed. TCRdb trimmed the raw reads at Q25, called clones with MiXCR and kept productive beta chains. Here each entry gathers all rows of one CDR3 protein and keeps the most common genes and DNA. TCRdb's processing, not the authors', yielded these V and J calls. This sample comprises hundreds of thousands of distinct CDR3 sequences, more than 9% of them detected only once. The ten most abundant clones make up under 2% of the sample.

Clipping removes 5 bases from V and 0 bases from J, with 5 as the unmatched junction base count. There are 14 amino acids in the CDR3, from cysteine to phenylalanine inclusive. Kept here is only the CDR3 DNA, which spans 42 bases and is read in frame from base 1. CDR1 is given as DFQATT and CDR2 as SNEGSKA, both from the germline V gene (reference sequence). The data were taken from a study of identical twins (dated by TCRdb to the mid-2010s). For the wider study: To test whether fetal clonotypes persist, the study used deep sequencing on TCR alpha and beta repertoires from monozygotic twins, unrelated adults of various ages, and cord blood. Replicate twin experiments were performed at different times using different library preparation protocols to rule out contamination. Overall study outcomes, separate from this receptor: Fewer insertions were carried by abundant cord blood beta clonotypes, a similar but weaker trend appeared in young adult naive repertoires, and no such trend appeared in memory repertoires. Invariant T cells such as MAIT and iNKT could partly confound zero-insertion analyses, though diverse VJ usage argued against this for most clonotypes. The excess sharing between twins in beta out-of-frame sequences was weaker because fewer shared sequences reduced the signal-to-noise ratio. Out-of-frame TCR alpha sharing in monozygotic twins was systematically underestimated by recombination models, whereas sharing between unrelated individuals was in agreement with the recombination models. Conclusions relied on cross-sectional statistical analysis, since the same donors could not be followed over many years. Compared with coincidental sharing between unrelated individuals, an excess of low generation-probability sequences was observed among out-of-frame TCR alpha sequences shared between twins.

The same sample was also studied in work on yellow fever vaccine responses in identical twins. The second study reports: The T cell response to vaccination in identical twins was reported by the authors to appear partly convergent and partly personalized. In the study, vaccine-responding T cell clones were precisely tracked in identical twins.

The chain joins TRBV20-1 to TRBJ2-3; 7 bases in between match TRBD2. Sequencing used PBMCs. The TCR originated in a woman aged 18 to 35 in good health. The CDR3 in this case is CSAFRRGSTDTQYF. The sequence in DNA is TGCAGTGCTTTCCGGCGGGGGAGCACAGATACGCAGTATTTT.